Only one count was recorded for the clone carrying this T cell receptor (beta chain). This sample was included in a study of T cell changes during pregnancy in multiple sclerosis. Using immunoSEQ multiplex PCR, the repertoire was profiled, and TCRdb retains in-frame clones only, with some absent. The table lists fewer than 60,000 clones, over 90% of them singletons. The CDR3 sequence is 15 residues long. This TCR came from a female donor with multiple sclerosis, enrolled in a pregnancy study. J is TRBJ2-1 and V is TRBV21-1; no check of the table's D call, TRBD2, against the DNA was made. TRBV21-1 is a pseudogene locus. Source: CD8+ T cells from peripheral blood mononuclear cells, taken in the first trimester of pregnancy. CDR3 region: CASSKEGTSYNEQFF. The DNA for the CDR3 is TGTGCCAGCAGCAAAGAGGGGACTAGTTACAATGAGCAGTTCTTC.